This record covers a single TCR beta chain. This clone has just one count. Its recognized antigen is unknown. No base quality information exists; no much larger clone differs at one position. CDR1 and CDR2 (SGHNT, YYREEE) derive from the germline V gene (reference sequence). Trimming takes 2 bases off V and 6 bases off J; junction bases not matched to a gene: 5. Counted from cysteine to phenylalanine, this CDR3 has 15 amino acids. Solely the CDR3 DNA is kept, with 45 bases framed from the first base. The immunoSEQ hsTCRB v3.0 assay was used at survey level resolution to sequence the TRB variable region. The target sequencing depth for TRB was 40,000-50,000 T-cell genomes per sample. Pooled TRB libraries were sequenced on an Illumina MiSeq with a v3 150-cycle kit. The original methods were these. Repertoire analysis was run in R within a reproducible Nextflow workflow that covered QC, data transformation and analysis. LymphoSeq2, an R package for exploring AIRR-Seq data, was used to implement custom analyses. A few samples yielding fewer than 5000 total TRB sequences were excluded, leaving 188 analyzed HIV repertoires. Among the 180 or so HIV repertoires that were kept, 59 were collected before ART initiation and around 130 were collected after ART initiation. Repertoires were downsampled to 5000 TRB nucleotide sequences, and summary statistics were averaged over 100 downsampling iterations. The analysis kept only TRB sequences whose CDR3 regions were at least seven amino acids long. Diversity was assessed using a clonality score derived from Shannon entropy and using the Gini coefficient. In the repertoire networks, any two of the top 5000 CDR3 amino acid sequences were connected whenever the two sequences differed by an edit distance of one. GLIPH2 predicted antigen specificity groups and MHC restriction for TRB CDR3 amino acid sequences. To flag known CMV, EBV, HIV or tissue antigen associations, CDR3 amino acid sequences were matched against VDJdb and McPAS-TCR. Pre-ART, post-ART and control groups were compared with Wilcoxon signed-rank tests and Holm-Bonferroni correction. TCRdb retrieved this table from immuneACCESS and kept in-frame rearrangements only. Not all clones are present; in checked studies, unresolved V genes account for under half, and no reason is known for the remainder. That table supplies the V and J calls and clone size; D and trimming were determined from the DNA. The sample table contains over 25,000 clones; only one count was recorded for about 82% of them. Jointly, the top ten make up around 10% of the sample.

This record belongs to a study of long-term antiretroviral therapy in people with HIV (dated 2022 in TCRdb). For the study in its entirety: The earliest samples were collected approximately a decade before the 2015 WHO recommendation for immediate ART, a period when ART was typically delayed until CD4 counts fell. A retrospective serial study tested whether changes in peripheral blood TRB repertoire composition and diversity were associated with ART initiation and durable HIV suppression. A total of fewer than 250 cryopreserved PBMC samples came from a few dozen adults with confirmed HIV infection and were collected serially over a mean of approximately six years (range 1-12). Among the 30 to 35 participants with HIV, about 11 were female. No cross-contamination during QIAcube processing turned up in test extractions that ran a monoclonal T-cell line alongside 25 to 35 polyclonal samples. Study-level results and caveats: CDR3 length ranges in HIV repertoires were narrower than in controls, and network structure suggested an antigen-experienced repertoire with only a slight naive shift after ART. ART initiation was associated with a significant increase in TRB diversity, but diversity stayed significantly below transplant donor controls even after long-term ART. At every time point, the repertoire was dominated by expanded TRB clones first identified before ART initiation, although this dominance fluctuated and, in many PLHIV, declined after ART. Because cell numbers in pre-ART samples were limited, unsorted PBMC were profiled instead of sorted CD4+ and CD8+ T cells. Samples dated from about 2003 to 2018, and the ART regimens used may be less effective than current ones. Limited PBMC availability meant only the TCR beta chain was sequenced, without alpha chain pairing. Inferences about post-ART repertoire changes are limited because no data were available on ART adherence, viral resistance or therapy changes.

Inclusion was restricted to participants for whom at least one PBMC sample before ART initiation and at least two post-ART samples were available. Treatment was received in the United States of America by all participants with HIV. Cryopreserved samples of roughly 0.95-10 million PBMC were thawed and washed before DNA extraction. At the time of the earliest PBMC sample, participants with HIV were aged between roughly 20 and 55 years. PBMC samples were contributed by each participant from 1-4 timepoints before ART initiation and 2-8 timepoints after ART initiation, with a median of 7 samples. For every participant, serial HIV viral load, CD4+ T-cell count, ART history and demographic data were obtained. A Qiagen kit on a QIAcube was used to extract genomic DNA from unsorted PBMC, with samples processed in batches of 12.

The sequence joins TRBV5-4 to TRBJ2-1, and TRBD2 matches 10 of the central bases. The sample consisted of unsorted PBMCs, taken 0.8 years before starting antiretroviral therapy. This TCR was recovered from a man between 18 and 35 years old with HIV. CDR3 region: CASSFLAGASNEQFF. The nucleotide sequence reads TGTGCCAGCAGCTTCCTAGCGGGAGCAAGCAATGAGCAGTTCTTC.